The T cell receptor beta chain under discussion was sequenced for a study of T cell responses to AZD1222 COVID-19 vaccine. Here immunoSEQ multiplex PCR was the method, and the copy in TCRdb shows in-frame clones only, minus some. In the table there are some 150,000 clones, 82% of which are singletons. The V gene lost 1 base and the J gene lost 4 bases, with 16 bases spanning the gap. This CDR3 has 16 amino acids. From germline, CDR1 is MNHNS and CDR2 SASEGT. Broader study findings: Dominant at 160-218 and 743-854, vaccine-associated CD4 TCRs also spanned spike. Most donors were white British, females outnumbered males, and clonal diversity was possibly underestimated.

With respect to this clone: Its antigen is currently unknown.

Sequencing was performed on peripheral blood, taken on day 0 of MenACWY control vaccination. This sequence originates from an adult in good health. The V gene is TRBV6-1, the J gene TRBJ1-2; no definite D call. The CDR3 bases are TGTGCCAGCAGTGAAGACCGATTCCGACCCACCTATGGCTACACCTTC. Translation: CASSEDRFRPTYGYTF.